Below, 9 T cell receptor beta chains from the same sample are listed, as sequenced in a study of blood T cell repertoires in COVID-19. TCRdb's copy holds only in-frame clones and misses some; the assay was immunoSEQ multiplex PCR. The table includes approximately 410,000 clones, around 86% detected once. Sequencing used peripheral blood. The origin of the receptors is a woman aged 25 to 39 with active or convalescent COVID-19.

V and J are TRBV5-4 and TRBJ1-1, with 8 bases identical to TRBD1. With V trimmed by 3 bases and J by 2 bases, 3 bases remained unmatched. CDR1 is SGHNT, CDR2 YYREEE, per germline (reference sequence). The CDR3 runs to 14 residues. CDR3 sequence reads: CASSSTGVNTEAFF. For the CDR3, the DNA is TGTGCCAGCAGCTCGACAGGGGTAAACACTGAAGCTTTCTTT.

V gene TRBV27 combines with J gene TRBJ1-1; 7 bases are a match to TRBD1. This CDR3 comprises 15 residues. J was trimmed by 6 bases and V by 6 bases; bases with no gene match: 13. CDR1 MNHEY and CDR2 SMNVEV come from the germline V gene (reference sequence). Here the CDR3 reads CASSSVVDRASEAFF. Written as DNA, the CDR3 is TGTGCCAGCAGCTCCGTAGTAGACAGGGCTTCTGAAGCTTTCTTT.

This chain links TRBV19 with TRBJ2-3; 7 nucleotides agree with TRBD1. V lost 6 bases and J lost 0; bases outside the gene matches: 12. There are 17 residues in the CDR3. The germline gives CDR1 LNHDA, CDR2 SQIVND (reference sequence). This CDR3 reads CASRGTGTAYSTDTQYF. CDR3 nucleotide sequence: TGTGCCAGTAGGGGCACGGGGACAGCCTATAGCACAGATACGCAGTATTTT.

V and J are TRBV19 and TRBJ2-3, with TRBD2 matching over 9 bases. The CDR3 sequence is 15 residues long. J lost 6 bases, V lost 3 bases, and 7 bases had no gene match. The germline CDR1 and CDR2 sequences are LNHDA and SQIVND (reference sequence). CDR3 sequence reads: CASSISRGRGDTQYF. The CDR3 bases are TGTGCCAGTAGTATTTCCCGCGGGAGGGGGGATACGCAGTATTTT.

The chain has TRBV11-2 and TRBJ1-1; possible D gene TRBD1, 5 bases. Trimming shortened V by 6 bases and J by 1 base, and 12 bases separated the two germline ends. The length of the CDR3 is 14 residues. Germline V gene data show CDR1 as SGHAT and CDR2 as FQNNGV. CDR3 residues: CASRIGGGNTEAFF. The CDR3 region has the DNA TGTGCCAGCAGAATCGGGGGTGGGAACACTGAAGCTTTCTTT.

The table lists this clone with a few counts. The CDR3 DNA reads TGTGCCAGCAGCTCCCGGGACTTACGTTACAATGAGCAGTTCTTC. Translation: CASSSRDLRYNEQFF. The chain combines TRBV7-2 with TRBJ2-1; weak D call: TRBD2 (6 bases). Germline CDR1 and CDR2: SGHTA and FQGNSA. The V and J ends lost 4 bases and 4 bases respectively, with 14 bases between them. The CDR3 consists of 15 residues.

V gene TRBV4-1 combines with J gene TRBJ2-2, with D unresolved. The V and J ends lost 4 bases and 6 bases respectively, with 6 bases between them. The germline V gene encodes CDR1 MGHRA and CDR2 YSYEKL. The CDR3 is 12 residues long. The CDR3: CASSRSAGELFF. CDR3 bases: TGCGCCAGCAGCCGGAGTGCCGGGGAGCTGTTTTTT.

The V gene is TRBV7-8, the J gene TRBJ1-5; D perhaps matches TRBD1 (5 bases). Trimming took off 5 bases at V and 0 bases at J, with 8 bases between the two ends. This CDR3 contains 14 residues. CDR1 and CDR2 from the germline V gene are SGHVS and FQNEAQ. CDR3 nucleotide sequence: TGTGCCAGCAGCCCAGGGATTAGCAATCAGCCCCAGCATTTT. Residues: CASSPGISNQPQHF.

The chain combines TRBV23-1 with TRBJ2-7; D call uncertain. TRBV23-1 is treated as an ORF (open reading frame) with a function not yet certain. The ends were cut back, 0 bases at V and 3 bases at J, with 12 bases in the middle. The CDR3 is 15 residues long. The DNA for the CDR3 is TGCGCCAGCAGTCAATCAGCCCATCGCGTCTACGAGCAGTACTTC. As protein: CASSQSAHRVYEQYF.